There are a few counts of the clone carrying this T cell receptor beta chain. Its antigen is undetermined. It was with a sample-barcoded 5' primer and a J-beta primer mix that a second PCR of roughly 7 to 12 cycles was run. TCRdb reprocessed the 5' RACE reads with MiXCR, giving one entry per CDR3 protein. The data contain fewer than 2,000,000 distinct CDR3 sequences, 30% to 35% of them singletons. The sample is drawn from a study of blood T cells in healthy people across ages. In germline, CDR1 is SGDLS, CDR2 YYNGEE. The CDR3 has 15 amino acids. The V segment lost 3 bases and the J segment 5 bases; nucleotides outside the gene matches: 9. General study results and limits: Donor CMV status was unknown, possibly confounding expanded clonotype changes. Naive and antigen-experienced cells were not separated, limiting conclusive comparison.

This chain joins TRBV9 and TRBJ2-5; 8 bases map to TRBD2. The sequencing sample was made of blood. This sequence originates from a woman in her 30s in good health. CDR3 bases: TGTGCCAGCAGCGAGGACCGGGGGGGGTTGGAGACCCAGTACTTC. Protein product: CASSEDRGGLETQYF. The whole variable domain, remainder taken from reference TRBV9 and TRBJ2-5, is DSGVTQTPKHLITATGQRVTLRCSPRSGDLSVYWYQQSLDQGLQFLIQYYNGEERAKGNILERFSAQQFPDLHSELNLSSLELGDSALYFCASSEDRGGLETQYFGPGTRLLVL.